This is a list of T cell receptor beta chains from one sample in a study of T cells after yellow fever vaccination. TCRdb recomputed calls from the 5' RACE reads with MiXCR, one row per CDR3 protein. The sample lists hundreds of thousands of distinct CDR3 sequences; 8% to 10% were seen once. The starting material was PBMCs, obtained on the day of the first yellow fever vaccination. The receptors come from a man aged 18 to 35 who received the YFV17D yellow fever vaccine. Each CDR3 is given with its conserved first and last residue. Each record gives: D gene, V gene, J gene, clone size, CDR3 protein, CDR3 DNA. D genes are given only for firm matches. Part of the rows lack a size; the others show once, few, many or a class for expanded clones.

-	TRBV6-2/TRBV6-3	TRBJ2-7	few	CASNTQGGLHEQYF	TGTGCCAGCAACACCCAGGGGGGATTACACGAGCAGTACTTC
-	TRBV5-5	TRBJ2-3	-	CASSSPNLDTQYF	TGTGCCAGCAGCTCTCCCAACCTGGATACGCAGTATTTT
TRBD2	TRBV6-2/TRBV6-3	TRBJ2-3	-	CASTLRRTSVPDTQYF	TGTGCCAGCACCCTACGGCGGACTAGCGTTCCAGATACGCAGTATTTT
-	TRBV29-1	TRBJ2-1	many	CSATGPLSIDEQFF	TGCAGCGCGACCGGGCCCCTTAGTATAGATGAGCAGTTCTTC
TRBD1	TRBV20-1	TRBJ1-6	-	CSANWQGAGNSPLHF	TGCAGTGCTAATTGGCAGGGGGCAGGTAATTCACCCCTCCACTTT
TRBD2	TRBV19	TRBJ2-4	few	CASRSGGAAKNIQYF	TGTGCCAGTAGGAGCGGGGGGGCTGCCAAAAACATTCAGTACTTC
-	TRBV7-3	TRBJ2-5	-	CASSLGGSGRETQYF	TGTGCCAGCAGCTTAGGGGGGTCTGGGCGAGAGACCCAGTACTTC
TRBD2	TRBV11-1	TRBJ2-1	few	CASSLGFKRWTSGPPEYNEQFF	TGTGCCAGCAGCTTAGGCTTTAAGAGGTGGACTAGTGGCCCCCCGGAATACAATGAGCAGTTCTTC
-	TRBV4-3	TRBJ2-3	many	CASSQDWSTGSTDTQYF	TGCGCCAGCAGCCAAGATTGGTCGACAGGCAGCACAGATACGCAGTATTTT
TRBD1	TRBV5-4	TRBJ2-7	few	CASSNTGGRYEQYF	TGTGCCAGCAGCAATACAGGGGGCCGGTACGAGCAGTACTTC
-	TRBV27	TRBJ1-5	-	CASSPDGDPSVKPQHF	TGTGCCAGCAGTCCCGACGGGGATCCATCAGTTAAGCCCCAGCATTTT
-	TRBV4-3	TRBJ1-2	few	CASSPEVGGNYGYTF	TGCGCCAGCAGCCCCGAGGTAGGAGGGAACTATGGCTACACCTTC
-	TRBV6-6	TRBJ1-1	many	CASQWDYTEAFF	TGTGCCAGCCAGTGGGATTACACTGAAGCTTTCTTT
-	TRBV6-2/TRBV6-3	TRBJ2-6	few	CASSSIQGSSGANVLTF	TGTGCCAGCAGCTCAATACAGGGATCCTCTGGGGCCAACGTCCTGACTTTC
-	TRBV19	TRBJ1-5	few	CASSNSYNQPQHF	TGTGCCAGTAGTAACAGTTACAATCAGCCCCAGCATTTT
-	TRBV3-1	TRBJ2-5	-	CASSQGFGSRETQYF	TGTGCCAGCAGCCAAGGCTTTGGGTCTCGAGAGACCCAGTACTTC
TRBD1	TRBV7-8	TRBJ1-5	-	CASSLAYGTGNGQPQHF	TGTGCCAGCAGCTTAGCTTATGGGACAGGGAATGGCCAGCCCCAGCATTTT
-	TRBV20-1	TRBJ2-1	-	CSALTARLYNEQFF	TGCAGTGCGCTTACAGCCCGTCTTTACAATGAGCAGTTCTTC
-	TRBV18	TRBJ1-4	-	CASSPPGGAEKLFF	TGTGCCAGCTCACCCCCCGGGGGTGCTGAAAAACTGTTTTTT
TRBD2	TRBV19	TRBJ2-1	-	CASSIDKRIAGGPGQFF	TGTGCCAGTAGTATAGATAAGAGGATAGCGGGGGGGCCGGGGCAGTTCTTC
-	TRBV20-1	TRBJ1-1	few	CSARWNTEAFF	TGCAGTGCCAGGTGGAACACTGAAGCTTTCTTT
-	TRBV12-3/TRBV12-4	TRBJ1-3	many	CASGSSSGNTIYF	TGTGCCAGCGGCTCCAGCTCTGGAAACACCATATATTTT
-	TRBV29-1	TRBJ1-1	-	CSVDVFGEAFF	TGCAGCGTTGACGTGTTCGGTGAAGCTTTCTTT
TRBD2	TRBV29-1	TRBJ2-5	-	CSVESTRGIQETQYF	TGCAGCGTTGAGAGTACGCGGGGGATCCAAGAGACCCAGTACTTC
-	TRBV6-2/TRBV6-3	TRBJ2-2	few	CASSAPPRANTGELFF	TGTGCCAGCAGCGCCCCTCCAAGGGCGAACACCGGGGAGCTGTTTTTT
-	TRBV10-3	TRBJ1-2	few	CAISEGTDGYTF	TGTGCCATCAGTGAGGGTACAGATGGCTACACCTTC
-	TRBV7-2	TRBJ1-6	many	CASTLDGNSPLHF	TGTGCCAGCACCCTAGACGGAAATTCACCCCTCCACTTT
-	TRBV11-2	TRBJ2-7	many	CASSSYLYPEQYF	TGTGCCAGCAGCTCCTATCTCTACCCCGAGCAGTACTTC
TRBD1	TRBV6-1	TRBJ2-1	few	CASRETGGGGNEQFF	TGTGCCAGCAGGGAGACAGGGGGCGGGGGGAATGAGCAGTTCTTC
TRBD1	TRBV6-2/TRBV6-3	TRBJ2-4	-	CASSTPGQVKNIQYF	TGTGCCAGCAGTACCCCGGGACAGGTTAAAAACATTCAGTACTTC
-	TRBV7-8	TRBJ1-1	many	CASSLEGPYYKAFF	TGTGCCAGCAGCTTAGAGGGTCCTTATTATAAAGCTTTCTTT
-	TRBV4-1	TRBJ1-1	-	CASSQETRNTEAFF	TGCGCCAGCAGCCAAGAAACACGCAACACTGAAGCTTTCTTT
-	TRBV7-7	TRBJ2-2	-	CASSLTAANTGELFF	TGTGCCAGCAGCTTGACAGCGGCGAACACCGGGGAGCTGTTTTTT
-	TRBV5-6	TRBJ1-3	few	CASSLGSVWWQGSTGNTIYF	TGTGCCAGCAGCTTGGGCTCGGTTTGGTGGCAGGGTAGTACTGGAAACACCATATATTTT
-	TRBV7-2	TRBJ1-4	many	CASSFFVWGEDEKLFF	TGTGCCAGCAGCTTTTTTGTGTGGGGGGAAGATGAAAAACTGTTTTTT
-	TRBV20-1	TRBJ1-4	many	CSARDRAAGYEKLFF	TGCAGTGCTAGAGATCGGGCTGCAGGGTACGAAAAACTGTTTTTT
TRBD1	TRBV9	TRBJ1-2	many	CASSVDPTGVDGYTF	TGTGCCAGCAGCGTAGACCCGACAGGGGTTGATGGCTACACCTTC
-	TRBV20-1	TRBJ2-5	-	CSANGGGYETQYF	TGCAGTGCTAACGGTGGGGGCTACGAGACCCAGTACTTC
-	TRBV20-1	TRBJ1-3	few	CSARGTDSGNTIYF	TGCAGTGCTAGAGGCACAGACTCTGGAAACACCATATATTTT
TRBD1	TRBV5-1	TRBJ2-5	few	CASTDRGWGETQYF	TGCGCCAGCACGGACAGGGGATGGGGGGAGACCCAGTACTTC
-	TRBV6-2/TRBV6-3	TRBJ1-5	few	CASSNSLVDQPQHF	TGTGCCAGCAGTAACTCTCTTGTCGATCAGCCCCAGCATTTT
TRBD1	TRBV20-1	TRBJ1-4	-	CSAMTGDLMGEKLFF	TGCAGTGCTATGACAGGGGACCTCATGGGGGAAAAACTGTTTTTT
-	TRBV18	TRBJ1-5	many	CASSPGSNQPQHF	TGTGCCAGCAGCCCGGGTAGCAATCAGCCCCAGCATTTT
-	TRBV1	TRBJ2-3	-	CTSSHDQVGGRGDTQYF	TGCACCAGCAGCCACGACCAGGTCGGGGGGCGAGGAGATACGCAGTATTTT
-	TRBV5-5	TRBJ1-1	many	CASSLVGLPNTEAFF	TGTGCCAGCAGCCTTGTTGGGCTGCCTAACACTGAAGCTTTCTTT
TRBD1	TRBV7-9	TRBJ2-5	few	CASSLGQGEETQYF	TGTGCCAGCAGCCTGGGACAGGGGGAGGAGACCCAGTACTTC
TRBD2	TRBV5-1	TRBJ2-1	-	CASSLDSGGVYNEQFF	TGCGCCAGCAGCTTGGATAGCGGGGGGGTATACAATGAGCAGTTCTTC
TRBD2	TRBV11-1	TRBJ2-5	few	CASSFYGGVSQETQYF	TGTGCCAGCAGCTTTTACGGGGGGGTATCCCAAGAGACCCAGTACTTC